This paragraph covers one T cell receptor (beta chain) sequence. These data are taken from a study of blood T cell repertoires in COVID-19. Study-level information: The cDNA or gDNA used as material had been derived from T cells, B-cell-depleted T cells, or PBMCs.

The table came from immunoSEQ multiplex PCR; TCRdb's copy has only in-frame clones and leaves some out. Here the sample spans around 220,000 clones, about nine tenths being singletons. Participant ages covered roughly 18 to 89 years across around 25 US areas. Participant reports of clinical history set cohort assignment. The CDR3 is 14 amino acids. The V gene's germline CDR1 is MNHEY and CDR2 SVGAGI. V was clipped by 7 bases and J by 9 bases, with 16 bases between them. The sequence derives from a young woman with acute COVID-19. The material sequenced was PBMCs or T cells enriched from blood (not recorded which). This chain connects TRBV6-5 to TRBJ1-6; TRBD1 is a possible D gene (5 bases). The CDR3 region is CASTREGSSSPLHF. DNA of the CDR3: TGTGCCAGCACCAGGGAGGGATCAAGTTCACCCCTCCACTTT.